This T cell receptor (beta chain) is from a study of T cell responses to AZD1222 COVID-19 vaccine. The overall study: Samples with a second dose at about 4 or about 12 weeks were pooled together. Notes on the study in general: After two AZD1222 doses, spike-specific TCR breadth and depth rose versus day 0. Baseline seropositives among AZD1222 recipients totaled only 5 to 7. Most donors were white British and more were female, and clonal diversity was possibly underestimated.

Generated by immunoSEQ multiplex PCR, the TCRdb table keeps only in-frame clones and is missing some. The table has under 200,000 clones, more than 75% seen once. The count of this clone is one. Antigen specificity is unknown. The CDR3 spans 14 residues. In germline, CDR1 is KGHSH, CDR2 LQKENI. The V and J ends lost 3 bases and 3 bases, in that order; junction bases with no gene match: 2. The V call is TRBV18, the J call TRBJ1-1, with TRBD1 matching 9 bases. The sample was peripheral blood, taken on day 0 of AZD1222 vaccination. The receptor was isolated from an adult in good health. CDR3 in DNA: TGTGCCAGCTCACCTAGGACAGGGGACACTGAAGCTTTCTTT. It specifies CASSPRTGDTEAFF.